This TCR beta chain was identified in a study of cytomegalovirus exposure and HLA in healthy donors. The V gene lost 4 bases and the J gene lost 3 bases, with 10 bases spanning the gap. CDR1 and CDR2 from the germline V gene are SGDLS and YYNGEE. CDR3 length equals 13 residues. There were likely unrecorded immune exposures, though donors were nominally healthy when sampled. PCR primers comprised 60 Vbeta and 13 Jbeta primers. Only in-frame clones appear in the TCRdb table, and some are missing; sequencing was by immunoSEQ multiplex PCR. This table has under 200,000 clones, around 85% appearing once. The chain has TRBV9 and TRBJ1-1; D is undetermined. Material: PBMCs. The sequence came from a man in his forties or fifties in good health and CMV-seropositive. CDR3 loop: CASSFRGHTEAFF. CDR3 nucleotide sequence: TGTGCCAGCAGCTTCAGAGGCCACACTGAAGCTTTCTTT.